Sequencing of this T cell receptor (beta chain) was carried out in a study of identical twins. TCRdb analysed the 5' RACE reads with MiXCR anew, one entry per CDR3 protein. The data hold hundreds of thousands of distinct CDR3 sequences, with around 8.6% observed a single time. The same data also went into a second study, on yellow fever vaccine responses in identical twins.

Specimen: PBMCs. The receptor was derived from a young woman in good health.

This CDR3 reads CSAGRTGRGETQYF. CDR3 coding DNA: TGCAGTGCTGGACGGACAGGGCGGGGAGAGACCCAGTACTTC. The rearrangement uses TRBV20-1 and TRBJ2-5; 8 nucleotides agree with TRBD1. The CDR3 is 14 amino acids. Germline V gene data show CDR1 as DFQATT and CDR2 as SNEGSKA (reference sequence). V shed 5 bases and J 4 bases; nucleotides not matched to a gene: 9.